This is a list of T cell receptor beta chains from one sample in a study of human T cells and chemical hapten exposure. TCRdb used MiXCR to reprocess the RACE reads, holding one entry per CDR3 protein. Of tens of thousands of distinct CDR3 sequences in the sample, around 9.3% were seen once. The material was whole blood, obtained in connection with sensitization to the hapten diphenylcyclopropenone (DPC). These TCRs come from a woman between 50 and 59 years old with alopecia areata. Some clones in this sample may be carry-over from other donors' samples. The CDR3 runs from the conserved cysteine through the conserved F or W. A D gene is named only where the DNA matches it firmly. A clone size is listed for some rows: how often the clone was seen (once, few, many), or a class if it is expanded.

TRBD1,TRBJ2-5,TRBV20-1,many,CSATGHGQETQYF,TGCAGTGCGACAGGGCACGGCCAAGAGACCCAGTACTTC
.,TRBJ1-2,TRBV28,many,CASMRGDYGYTF,TGTGCCAGCATGCGGGGGGACTACGGCTACACCTTC
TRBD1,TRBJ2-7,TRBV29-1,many,CSVEPGTGDYEQYF,TGCAGCGTTGAACCCGGGACAGGGGACTACGAGCAGTACTTC
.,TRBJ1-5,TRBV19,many,CASSIVGANQPQHF,TGTGCCAGTAGTATAGTCGGGGCGAATCAGCCCCAGCATTTT
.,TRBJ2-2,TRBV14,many,CASSQISPVRRINTGELFF,TGTGCCAGCAGCCAAATCAGCCCGGTGCGTCGGATTAACACCGGGGAGCTGTTTTTT
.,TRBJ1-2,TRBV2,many,CASREDTYGYTF,TGTGCCAGCAGAGAGGACACATATGGCTACACCTTC
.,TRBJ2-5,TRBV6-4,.,CASSDSSRSVASETQYF,TGTGCCAGCAGTGACTCGAGTCGCTCAGTGGCCTCAGAGACCCAGTACTTC
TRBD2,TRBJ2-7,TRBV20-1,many,CSARKRTSGRYEQYF,TGCAGTGCTAGGAAGCGGACTAGCGGGAGGTACGAGCAGTACTTC
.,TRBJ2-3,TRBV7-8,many,CASSLTRLRTDTQYF,TGTGCCAGCAGCTTAACTAGATTGCGCACAGATACGCAGTATTTT
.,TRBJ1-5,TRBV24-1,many,CATSDSISSQPQHF,TGTGCCACCAGTGACTCCATAAGCAGTCAGCCCCAGCATTTT
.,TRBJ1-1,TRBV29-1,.,CSDEVPPANTEAFF,TGCAGCGATGAAGTCCCCCCAGCGAACACTGAAGCTTTCTTT
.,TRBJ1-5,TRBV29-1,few,CSVGQGADSNQPQHF,TGCAGCGTGGGCCAGGGCGCCGATAGCAATCAGCCCCAGCATTTT
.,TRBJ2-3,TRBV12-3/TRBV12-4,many,CASIGVAEGGDTQYF,TGTGCCAGCATCGGGGTAGCGGAGGGAGGAGATACGCAGTATTTT
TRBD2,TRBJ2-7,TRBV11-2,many,CASSLDGLAGGEQYF,TGTGCCAGCAGCTTAGACGGCCTAGCGGGAGGCGAGCAGTACTTC
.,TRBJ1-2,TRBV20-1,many,CSARDPAGGFVSDGYTF,TGCAGTGCTAGAGATCCCGCGGGGGGTTTCGTTTCAGATGGCTACACCTTC
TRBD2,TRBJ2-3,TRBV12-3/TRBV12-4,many,CASSLVVTSGGETQYF,TGTGCCAGCAGTTTAGTGGTGACTAGCGGTGGGGAGACGCAGTATTTT
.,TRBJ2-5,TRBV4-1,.,CASSLTQGQETQYF,TGCGCCAGCAGCCTGACCCAGGGGCAAGAGACCCAGTACTTC
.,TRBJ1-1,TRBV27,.,CASSFRRNTEAFF,TGTGCCAGCAGTTTTAGGAGGAACACTGAAGCTTTCTTT
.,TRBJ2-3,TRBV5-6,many,CASIREGQDTQYF,TGTGCCAGCATCCGAGAGGGGCAAGATACGCAGTATTTT
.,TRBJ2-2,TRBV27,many,CASSSIHTGELFF,TGTGCCAGCAGTTCAATCCATACCGGGGAGCTGTTTTTT
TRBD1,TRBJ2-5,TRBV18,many,CASSPLSGQREQETQYF,TGTGCCAGCTCACCTTTGTCGGGACAGCGCGAGCAAGAGACCCAGTACTTC
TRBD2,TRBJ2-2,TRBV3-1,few,CASSQGEGTGELFF,TGTGCCAGCAGCCAAGGGGAGGGTACCGGGGAGCTGTTTTTT
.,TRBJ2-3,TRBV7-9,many,CASSLGGESTDTQYF,TGTGCCAGCAGCTTAGGCGGGGAAAGCACAGATACGCAGTATTTT
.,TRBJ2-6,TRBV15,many,CATSISRSRSGANVLTF,TGTGCCACCAGCATCAGTAGGAGCCGCTCTGGGGCCAACGTCCTGACTTTC
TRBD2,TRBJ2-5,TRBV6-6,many,CASSAGTSGRETQYF,TGTGCCAGCAGTGCCGGGACTAGCGGTCGAGAGACCCAGTACTTC
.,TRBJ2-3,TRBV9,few,CASSVSSSTDTQYF,TGTGCCAGCAGCGTATCTAGCAGCACAGATACGCAGTATTTT
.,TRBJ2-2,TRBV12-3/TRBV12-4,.,CASSLGRGYGELFF,TGTGCCAGCAGTTTAGGGCGAGGGTACGGGGAGCTGTTTTTT
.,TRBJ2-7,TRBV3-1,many,CASSQDAYSYEQYF,TGTGCCAGCAGCCAAGATGCGTATTCCTACGAGCAGTACTTC
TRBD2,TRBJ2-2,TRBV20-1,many,CSARDSARLAGGLNTGELFF,TGCAGTGCTAGAGATTCTGCTAGACTAGCGGGAGGGTTGAACACCGGGGAGCTGTTTTTT
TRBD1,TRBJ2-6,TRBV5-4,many,CASRRGGQGRPGANVLTF,TGTGCCAGCAGACGGGGCGGACAGGGCAGGCCTGGGGCCAACGTCCTGACTTTC